This passage covers 14 T cell receptor beta chains from one sample sequenced in a study of beta chain features in type 1 diabetes. Reverse transcription of all isolated RNA meant that expressed TCRB transcripts were sequenced. Measured with immunoSEQ multiplex PCR; TCRdb has only the in-frame clones, and not every one. The data contain 250,000 to 400,000 clones, around 13% of them seen just once; the ten biggest clones take up more than 6.5%. The sequenced sample was central memory CD4+ T cells from blood. These receptors came from a man younger than 40 in good health.

The rearrangement uses TRBV7-2 and TRBJ2-1; possibly TRBD1 or TRBD2 for D (5 bases each). Germline assignment: CDR1 SGHTA and CDR2 FQGNSA. The CDR3 covers 14 residues. The V and J ends lost 5 bases and 9 bases respectively, with 17 bases between them. DNA for the CDR3: TGTGCCAGCAGCCTCGGGACCAACAGTCGTGAGCAGTTCTTC. Its protein product is CASSLGTNSREQFF.

V gene TRBV10-3 combines with J gene TRBJ2-1, with D maybe TRBD2 (6 bases). Looked up from germline, CDR1 is ENHRY and CDR2 is SYGVKD. This CDR3 comprises 12 residues. V was clipped by 7 bases and J by 6 bases, with 10 bases between them. The CDR3, as DNA: TGTGCCATCACGCGGGGCGGCAATGAGCAGTTCTTC. Translated: CAITRGGNEQFF.

This clone was seen only a few times. The chain has TRBV13 and TRBJ2-7; TRBD1 aligns across 10 bases. The junction had 6 bases not matched to a gene; V was cut back by 6 bases and J by 7 bases. CDR3 length equals 13 residues. The germline V gene encodes CDR1 PRHDT and CDR2 FYEKMQ (reference sequence). The CDR3 sequence: CASRRQGAGEQYF. DNA of the CDR3: TGTGCCAGCAGAAGACAGGGGGCGGGTGAGCAGTACTTC.

This clone turned up a few times. The chain recombines TRBV5-6 with TRBJ1-2; D call uncertain. The CDR3 runs to 16 residues. Germline CDR1 and CDR2: SGHDT and YYEEEE. V was clipped by 4 bases and J by 2 bases, with 18 bases between them. CDR3 bases: TGTGCCAGCAGCACCTCAGGAGGCCTGTTAAACTATGGCTACACCTTC. It translates to CASSTSGGLLNYGYTF.

This clone showed up just a few times. V gene TRBV5-1 combines with J gene TRBJ2-3; D may be TRBD1 (6 bases). CDR3 length equals 13 residues. Trimming pared 5 bases from V and 1 base from J, leaving 8 bases between. CDR1 and CDR2 from the germline V gene are SGHRS and YFSETQ. For the CDR3, the DNA is TGCGCCAGCAGGCCAGGGGGCACAGATACGCAGTATTTT. It is translated as CASRPGGTDTQYF.

This rearrangement joins TRBV4-3 to TRBJ1-5; 8 bases are a match to TRBD1. Germline CDR1 is LGHNA and CDR2 is YSLEER. The CDR3 is made up of 15 amino acids. V lost 2 bases and J lost 6; bases outside the gene matches: 6. CDR3 nucleotide sequence: TGCGCCAGCAGCCAATCACAGGGGGGAACTCAGCCCCAGCATTTT. This codes for CASSQSQGGTQPQHF.

This clone was found once. The chain uses TRBV15 and TRBJ1-5, with 9 bases matching TRBD1. CDR1 is LNHNV, CDR2 YYDKDF, per germline (reference sequence). J gave up 0 bases and V 1 base, and 7 bases lay outside the gene matches. This CDR3 has 18 amino acids. The CDR3 sequence is CATSRGTGATYSNQPQHF. As DNA, the CDR3 is TGTGCCACCAGCAGAGGGACAGGGGCGACTTATAGCAATCAGCCCCAGCATTTT. The full variable domain, with the rest looked up from reference TRBV15 and TRBJ1-5, is DAMVIQNPRYQVTQFGKPVTLSCSQTLNHNVMYWYQQKSSQAPKLLFHYYDKDFNNEADTPDNFQSRRPNTSFCFLDIRSPGLGDTAMYLCATSRGTGATYSNQPQHFGDGTRLSIL.

In its sample, this clone was seen a few times. CDR3 bases: TGTGCCAGCAGCCCCGACGGAACTAGCACAGATACGCAGTATTTT. Protein product: CASSPDGTSTDTQYF. This sequence joins TRBV7-2 and TRBJ2-3, with D hard to call. Germline V gene lookup returns CDR1 SGHTA and CDR2 FQGNSA. V was clipped by 5 bases and J by 0 bases, with 12 bases between them. This CDR3 has 15 amino acids.

The rearrangement joins TRBV2 to TRBJ2-1; D may match TRBD1 or TRBD2 (5 bases each). CDR3 length: 11 residues. Germline V lookup: CDR1 SNHLY, CDR2 FYNNEI. The germline V and J ends were trimmed by 11 bases and 0 bases, with 5 bases remaining between them. DNA of the CDR3: TGTGCCGGGGGCTCCTACAATGAGCAGTTCTTC. Residues: CAGGSYNEQFF.

This clone was detected a few times. This chain links TRBV4-3 with TRBJ2-5; 10 bases are shared with TRBD1. Judging by the DNA end, TRBJ2-7 fits better; the J call may be wrong. In germline, CDR1 is LGHNA, CDR2 YSLEER. CDR3 length: 15 residues. CDR3 sequence: CASSLRDRGTYEQYF. The CDR3 region has the DNA TGCGCCAGCAGCCTCCGGGACAGGGGAACCTACGAGCAGTACTTC.

The CDR3 region has the DNA TGTGCCAGCAGCCCCCGAACTGGAAGACCTAGCACAGATACGCAGTATTTT. It translates to CASSPRTGRPSTDTQYF. The rearrangement links TRBV9 to TRBJ2-3, with D unresolved. Germline-derived CDR1 and CDR2 are SGDLS and YYNGEE. The CDR3 covers 17 residues. V was pared by 4 bases and J by 0 bases, with 18 bases between.

This clone was counted a few times. The chain links TRBV18 to TRBJ1-2, with D possibly matching TRBD1 (5 bases). CDR3 length: 16 amino acids. Deletions cut 6 bases from V and 3 bases from J, with 20 bases between. Germline V gene sequence: CDR1 KGHSH, CDR2 LQKENI. The CDR3 DNA reads TGTGCCAGCTCTTACAAGAGCGAGGGGCGGGACTATGGCTACACCTTC. As protein: CASSYKSEGRDYGYTF.

This clone came up a few times. The V gene is TRBV5-1, the J gene TRBJ2-7; possibly TRBD1 for D (6 bases). Germline CDR1 SGHRS, CDR2 YFSETQ. Trimming cost V 0 bases and J 2 bases, with 12 bases left between them. This CDR3 is built from 15 residues. CDR3 in amino acids: CASSLADRRTYEQYV. Here the CDR3 DNA reads TGCGCCAGCAGCTTGGCCGACAGGCGAACCTACGAGCAGTACGTC.

This clone came up a few times. CDR3 protein: CASSELIRGYHNEQFF. The CDR3 coding sequence is TGTGCCAGCAGTGAATTGATCCGAGGATATCACAATGAGCAGTTCTTC. The chain recombines TRBV25-1 with TRBJ2-1; D gene unclear. From germline, CDR1 is MGHDK and CDR2 SYGVNS. The CDR3 consists of 16 residues. V lost 1 base and J lost 5, with 15 bases in between. Variable domain in full (rest from reference TRBV25-1 and TRBJ2-1): EADIYQTPRYLVIGTGKKITLECSQTMGHDKMYWYQQDPGMELHLIHYSYGVNSTEKGDLSSESTVSRIRTEHFPLTLESARPSHTSQYLCASSELIRGYHNEQFFGPGTRLTVL.